These 21 T cell receptor beta chains originate from one sample sequenced in a study of OX40 agonist ivuxolimab in advanced cancers. TCRdb's table, derived via immunoSEQ multiplex PCR, lists solely in-frame clones and lacks some. This sample has 100,000 to 130,000 clones; around 90% occur once, and the top ten carry approximately 1.1%. Source: CD4+ or CD8+ T cells sorted from blood, taken in a trial of the OX40 agonist ivuxolimab. The receptors shown here come from an adult with an advanced solid tumor such as melanoma, head and neck, liver or kidney cancer.

This clone was observed once. This chain uses TRBV2 with TRBJ1-1; D unclear. With 1 base removed from V and 1 base from J, the gap between germline ends came to 4 bases. This CDR3 is built from 13 residues. The germline gives CDR1 SNHLY, CDR2 FYNNEI. The CDR3 is CASSEEQNTEAFF. The CDR3 nucleotides read TGTGCCAGCAGTGAAGAACAGAACACTGAAGCTTTCTTT.

The gene calls are TRBV7-9 and TRBJ2-1; a weak D match, TRBD2 (6 bases). The CDR3 length is 11 residues. The germline gives CDR1 SEHNR, CDR2 FQNEAQ (reference sequence). Trimming shortened V by 8 bases and J by 6 bases, and 8 bases separated the two germline ends. CDR3 in DNA: TGTGCCAGCGCGGGGTCCAATGAGCAGTTCTTC. This encodes CASAGSNEQFF.

In the case of this clone: At one end, the junction sequence differs from germline, possibly due to a read error. The chain couples TRBV18 to TRBJ2-3, with TRBD1 as a possible D gene (6 bases). Looked up from germline, CDR1 is KGHSH and CDR2 is LQKENI. The CDR3 consists of 13 residues. CDR3 in amino acids: CASSPDSTDTQYF. The CDR3, as DNA: TGTGCCAGCTCACCGGACAGCACCGATACGCAGTATTTT.

The chain carries TRBV30 and TRBJ2-1; D not certain. V was pared by 1 base and J by 3 bases, with 10 bases between. Germline lookup yields CDR1 GTSNPN and CDR2 SVGIG (reference sequence). This CDR3 contains 14 residues. CDR3 sequence reads: CAWSASRGYNEQFF. CDR3 nucleotides: TGTGCCTGGAGTGCTTCCAGAGGCTACAATGAGCAGTTCTTC.

V usage is TRBV28 and J usage is TRBJ2-7; tentative D call: TRBD1 (6 bases). The CDR3 spans 14 residues. CDR1 is MDHEN, CDR2 SYDVKM, per germline. V was trimmed by 2 bases and J by 4 bases, leaving 12 bases between them. CDR3 nucleotides: TGTGCCAGCAGTTTAAGCCAGGGGCCGTACGAGCAGTACTTC. This codes for CASSLSQGPYEQYF. The full variable domain, with the rest looked up from reference TRBV28 and TRBJ2-7, is DVKVTQSSRYLVKRTGEKVFLECVQDMDHENMFWYRQDPGLGLRLIYFSYDVKMKEKGDIPEGYSVSREKKERFSLILESASTNQTSMYLCASSLSQGPYEQYFGPGTRLTVT.

The CDR3: CASRITGYSGNTIYF. The CDR3 region has the DNA TGTGCCAGCAGGATTACAGGGTACTCTGGAAACACCATATATTTT. This rearrangement joins TRBV6-6 to TRBJ1-3; a weak D match, TRBD1 (6 bases). Trimming pared 6 bases from V and 0 bases from J, leaving 12 bases between. The CDR3 totals 15 residues. The germline gives CDR1 MNHNY, CDR2 SVGAGI (reference sequence).

This chain joins TRBV4-1 and TRBJ2-3; 9 bases are a match to TRBD2. Trimming cost V 4 bases and J 2 bases; bases outside gene matches: 7. Germline V gene lookup returns CDR1 MGHRA and CDR2 YSYEKL. The CDR3 totals 16 residues. The CDR3 sequence is CASSLGTSNPTDTQYF. DNA for the CDR3: TGCGCCAGCAGCCTAGGGACTAGCAACCCCACAGATACGCAGTATTTT.

The chain recombines TRBV19 with TRBJ2-7; TRBD1 is a possible D gene (6 bases). Trimming cost V 3 bases and J 0 bases, with 6 bases left between them. Germline V lookup: CDR1 LNHDA, CDR2 SQIVND (reference sequence). The CDR3 has 13 amino acids. In nucleotides, the CDR3 is TGTGCCAGTAGTATGGACAGCTCCTACGAGCAGTACTTC. Protein product: CASSMDSSYEQYF.

The rearrangement joins TRBV7-3 to TRBJ2-5; TRBD1 matches 8 bases. The CDR3 runs 14 residues. Germline V gene data show CDR1 as SGHTA and CDR2 as FQGTGA. The V gene end was trimmed by 5 bases and the J gene end by 5 bases; junction bases not matched to a gene: 7. The chain's CDR3 is CASSAAGGAETQYF. As DNA, the CDR3 is TGTGCCAGCAGCGCGGCAGGGGGCGCGGAGACCCAGTACTTC.

The chain has TRBV6-5 and TRBJ2-7, with D uncertain. CDR1 and CDR2 from the germline V gene are MNHEY and SVGAGI. The CDR3 sequence is 11 residues long. Trimming removed 7 bases from V and 3 bases from J, with 7 bases in between. Here the CDR3 reads CASTTDYEQYF. The CDR3 DNA sequence: TGTGCCAGCACTACGGACTACGAGCAGTACTTC.

This clone was counted once. The gene calls are TRBV10-3 and TRBJ1-2; D perhaps matches TRBD1 (5 bases). Looked up from germline, CDR1 is ENHRY and CDR2 is SYGVKD. The V end was cut by 6 bases, the J end by 5 bases, with 16 bases between. The CDR3 runs to 14 residues. In DNA, the CDR3 is TGTGCCATCAGGACAGCAGACGAAAGGTATGGCTACACCTTC. It is translated as CAIRTADERYGYTF.

The chain carries TRBV5-1 and TRBJ1-1; a weak D match, TRBD1 (5 bases). Germline CDR1 reads SGHRS; CDR2 reads YFSETQ. Trimming shortened V by 2 bases and J by 3 bases, and 8 bases separated the two germline ends. The CDR3 covers 13 residues. This CDR3 is CASSFIRDTEAFF. Written as DNA, the CDR3 is TGCGCCAGCAGCTTCATCAGGGACACTGAAGCTTTCTTT.

Relative to its sample, this clone is medium-sized. The V and J genes are TRBV5-4 and TRBJ2-6; the D is unclear. From germline, CDR1 is SGHNT and CDR2 YYREEE (reference sequence). V was pared by 0 bases and J by 0 bases, with 7 bases between. There are 16 residues in the CDR3. CDR3: CASSLARVSGANVLTF. The CDR3 DNA sequence: TGTGCCAGCAGCTTGGCAAGGGTCTCTGGGGCCAACGTCCTGACTTTC.

This clone was observed once. This chain joins TRBV18 and TRBJ2-5, with a weak D call TRBD2 (5 bases). The CDR3 has 15 amino acids. CDR1 is KGHSH, CDR2 LQKENI, per germline. Trimming pared 3 bases from V and 2 bases from J, leaving 13 bases between. CDR3 sequence (DNA): TGTGCCAGCTCACCGACCCTCGGGGTACAAGAGACCCAGTACTTC. Translating gives CASSPTLGVQETQYF. The full variable domain, in which reference TRBV18 and TRBJ2-5 provide the parts outside the CDR3, is NAGVMQNPRHLVRRRGQEARLRCSPMKGHSHVYWYRQLPEEGLKFMVYLQKENIIDESGMPKERFSAEFPKEGPSILRIQQVVRGDSAAYFCASSPTLGVQETQYFGPGTRLLVL.

V usage is TRBV28 and J usage is TRBJ1-4; TRBD1 agrees at 9 bases. After removal of 5 bases from V and 4 bases from J, the junction contained 5 bases not matched to a gene. Germline-derived CDR1 and CDR2 are MDHEN and SYDVKM. The CDR3 has 15 amino acids. The CDR3 DNA reads as TGTGCCAGCAGTCCGGGACAGGGCTATAATGAAAAACTGTTTTTT. Translated, it gives CASSPGQGYNEKLFF. Looking up the rest from reference TRBV28 and TRBJ1-4 gives the full variable domain: DVKVTQSSRYLVKRTGEKVFLECVQDMDHENMFWYRQDPGLGLRLIYFSYDVKMKEKGDIPEGYSVSREKKERFSLILESASTNQTSMYLCASSPGQGYNEKLFFGSGTQLSVL.

The chain carries TRBV9 and TRBJ1-6; 7 nucleotides align to TRBD1. V trimming: 0 bases; J trimming: 10 bases; junction bases outside the gene matches: 10. This CDR3 comprises 16 residues. CDR1 and CDR2 (germline): SGDLS, YYNGEE. CDR3 coding DNA: TGTGCCAGCAGCGTAGGGCAGGGGGGTTTAGGCTCACCCCTCCACTTT. This sequence encodes CASSVGQGGLGSPLHF.

The chain combines TRBV5-1 with TRBJ2-1, with TRBD2 as a possible D gene (6 bases). Germline V CDR1 and CDR2: SGHRS, YFSETQ. The CDR3 contains 16 residues. V was shortened by 5 bases and J by 3 bases, with 18 bases between the two germline ends. CDR3 sequence reads: CASRRDPSEDYNEQFF. The DNA for the CDR3 is TGCGCCAGCAGACGGGACCCTAGCGAAGACTACAATGAGCAGTTCTTC.

CDR3 nucleotide sequence: TGTGCCACCAGCATTAGCGGGAGTAGCGCAGATACGCAGTATTTT. Translation gives CATSISGSSADTQYF. The chain links TRBV15 to TRBJ2-3, with 9 nucleotides matching TRBD2. The CDR3 sequence is 15 residues long. The germline V gene has CDR1 LNHNV and CDR2 YYDKDF (reference sequence). Trimming at V came to 4 bases and at J to 4 bases, leaving 6 bases not matched to a gene.

The chain uses TRBV2 and TRBJ1-3; no definite D call. The CDR3 loop spans 15 amino acids. Looked up from germline, CDR1 is SNHLY and CDR2 is FYNNEI. Deletions cut 3 bases from V and 0 bases from J, with 9 bases between. The DNA for the CDR3 is TGTGCCAGCAGTGAGGGCAGATTCTCTGGAAACACCATATATTTT. Translated, it gives CASSEGRFSGNTIYF.

The V gene is TRBV29-1, the J gene TRBJ2-7, with 11 bases identical to TRBD1. J lost 2 bases, V lost 6 bases, and 9 bases had no gene match. In germline, CDR1 is SQVTM, CDR2 ANQGSEA. The CDR3 covers 15 residues. The CDR3 sequence: CSVHGGTGGPYEQYF. CDR3 DNA sequence: TGCAGCGTACATGGGGGGACAGGGGGTCCCTACGAGCAGTACTTC.

The V gene is TRBV5-1, the J gene TRBJ1-1; TRBD1 aligns across 7 bases. Germline trimming cut 5 bases from V and 0 bases from J; bases unmatched to any gene: 4. Germline CDR1 is SGHRS and CDR2 is YFSETQ. This CDR3 spans 14 amino acids. CDR3 in DNA: TGCGCCAGCAGTCGGACAGGAGTGAACACTGAAGCTTTCTTT. It codes for CASSRTGVNTEAFF.